The 31 T cell receptor beta chains listed next were all sequenced from one sample in a study of T cell responses to AZD1222 COVID-19 vaccine. Clones were sequenced by immunoSEQ multiplex PCR, and TCRdb holds only the in-frame ones, with some missing. Among 84,000 or so clones listed, about 85% were seen once. The sequencing here drew on peripheral blood, taken on day 0 of AZD1222 vaccination. The receptors stem from an adult in good health.

The chain couples TRBV6-1 to TRBJ1-5; 9 nucleotides match TRBD1. The CDR3 has 15 amino acids. The J segment lost 1 base and the V segment lost 4 bases, leaving 2 bases of the junction unmatched. Per germline, CDR1 MNHNS and CDR2 SASEGT. Here the CDR3 reads CASSGQGVSNQPQHF. In DNA, the CDR3 is TGTGCCAGCAGTGGACAGGGGGTCAGCAATCAGCCCCAGCATTTT.

This rearrangement joins TRBV5-6 to TRBJ1-1; D might be TRBD1 (6 bases). CDR1 SGHDT and CDR2 YYEEEE come from the germline V gene. This CDR3 has 15 amino acids. V lost 1 base, J lost 0 bases, and 10 bases lay in between. The CDR3: CASSLQGHMNTEAFF. The CDR3 nucleotides are TGTGCCAGCAGCTTGCAGGGACACATGAACACTGAAGCTTTCTTT.

The chain joins TRBV18 to TRBJ2-5, with no clear D. The CDR3 runs to 15 residues. The V end was cut by 6 bases, the J end by 2 bases, with 16 bases between. The germline gives CDR1 KGHSH, CDR2 LQKENI. The CDR3 region is CASSQRRTEQETQYF. The CDR3 nucleotides are TGTGCCAGCTCTCAGCGTAGGACGGAGCAAGAGACCCAGTACTTC.

The chain uses TRBV19 and TRBJ1-2; maybe TRBD1 (6 bases). Germline CDR1 reads LNHDA; CDR2 reads SQIVND (reference sequence). Trimming cost V 7 bases and J 4 bases, with 16 bases left between them. This CDR3 is 14 amino acids long. The CDR3 loop is CASNLDSTSYGYTF. DNA for the CDR3: TGTGCCAGTAATCTGGACAGCACTTCCTATGGCTACACCTTC.

This rearrangement joins TRBV14 to TRBJ2-1; D gene ambiguous. The CDR3 has 16 amino acids. V lost 3 bases and J lost 2, with 14 bases in between. Germline V gene sequence: CDR1 SGHDN, CDR2 FVKESK. CDR3 amino acids: CASSHDTLRAYNEQFF. For the CDR3, the DNA is TGTGCCAGCAGCCACGACACACTACGCGCCTACAATGAGCAGTTCTTC.

In nucleotides, the CDR3 is TGTGCCAGCAGTGCTGGGGGGATAAGCTACACCTTC. Protein product: CASSAGGISYTF. The chain has TRBV2 and TRBJ1-2; a possible D gene is TRBD1 (5 bases). Germline CDR1 SNHLY, CDR2 FYNNEI. V lost 4 bases and J lost 9, with 12 bases in between. This CDR3 has 12 residues.

This chain uses TRBV29-1 with TRBJ1-1; D possibly corresponds to TRBD1 (6 bases). This CDR3 region has 11 residues. In germline, CDR1 is SQVTM, CDR2 ANQGSEA. V lost 3 bases, J lost 11 bases, and 13 bases lay in between. CDR3: CSVDGQQAAFF. For the CDR3, the DNA is TGCAGCGTTGATGGACAGCAGGCCGCTTTCTTT.

The chain recombines TRBV6-5 with TRBJ2-1, with 9 bases matching TRBD2. The CDR3 has 15 residues. The V segment lost 6 bases and the J segment 9 bases; nucleotides outside the gene matches: 12. Germline lookup yields CDR1 MNHEY and CDR2 SVGAGI. The DNA of the CDR3 is TGTGCCAGCAGCTACCACCCAGCGGGAGGATCTGAGCAGTTCTTC. This gives the protein CASSYHPAGGSEQFF.

The chain is built from TRBV21-1 and TRBJ2-2; the table names TRBD2, a call not compared with the DNA. TRBV21-1 is a known pseudogene. The CDR3 extends over 18 amino acids. CDR3 residues: CASSKRGLAGSNTGELFF. Written as DNA, the CDR3 is TGTGCCAGCAGCAAAAGGGGACTAGCGGGATCGAACACCGGGGAGCTGTTTTTT.

CDR3 in amino acids: CASSRTGLMNTEAFF. The CDR3 bases are TGTGCCAGCAGTCGGACAGGACTCATGAACACTGAAGCTTTCTTT. The chain combines TRBV6-5 with TRBJ1-1, with 7 bases that match TRBD1. The germline gives CDR1 MNHEY, CDR2 SVGAGI. The CDR3 is 15 amino acids. The ends lost 5 bases at V and 0 bases at J; junction bases unmatched: 6.

The chain combines TRBV20-1 with TRBJ1-2, with TRBD1 matching 8 bases. The V gene's germline CDR1 is DFQATT and CDR2 SNEGSKA (reference sequence). There are 15 residues in the CDR3. Trimming cost V 3 bases and J 4 bases; bases outside gene matches: 10. The CDR3 is CSASLGTGPIYGYTF. CDR3 in DNA: TGCAGTGCTAGTCTCGGGACAGGTCCCATCTATGGCTACACCTTC.

The chain uses TRBV7-2 and TRBJ2-7; D assignment may be TRBD1 or TRBD2 (6 bases each). Germline V CDR1 and CDR2: SGHTA, FQGNSA. The CDR3 runs to 18 residues. V was shortened by 1 base and J by 1 base, with 20 bases between the two germline ends. For the CDR3, the DNA is TGTGCCAGCAGCTTAGGGGGGGCTGACTCTAGTTGGTCCTACGAGCAGTACTTC. It translates to CASSLGGADSSWSYEQYF.

V and J are TRBV18 and TRBJ2-2, with a possible D match to TRBD2 (5 bases). This CDR3 spans 13 amino acids. Germline-derived CDR1 and CDR2 are KGHSH and LQKENI. The germline V and J ends were trimmed by 4 bases and 9 bases, with 12 bases remaining between them. The CDR3 DNA is TGTGCCAGCTCACTCCAACTAGACCGGGAGCTGTTTTTT. Amino acid sequence: CASSLQLDRELFF.

In its sample, this clone was seen a few times. The CDR3 coding sequence is TGTGCCAGTAGTATACGGCGGGGGGCGGAGGAGCAGTACTTC. Translating gives CASSIRRGAEEQYF. V is TRBV19 and J is TRBJ2-7, with 8 nucleotides matching TRBD2. V shed 2 bases, J shed 7 bases, and the junction held 7 bases outside the gene matches. The CDR3 totals 14 residues. The V gene's germline CDR1 is LNHDA and CDR2 SQIVND (reference sequence).

The chain couples TRBV7-9 to TRBJ2-1; D perhaps matches TRBD2 (6 bases). The V gene's germline CDR1 is SEHNR and CDR2 FQNEAQ (reference sequence). The CDR3 extends over 15 amino acids. V was shortened by 1 base and J by 9 bases, with 16 bases between the two germline ends. CDR3 loop: CASSLVGGTSSEQFF. The DNA for the CDR3 is TGTGCCAGCAGCTTAGTCGGCGGGACCTCCAGTGAGCAGTTCTTC.

The genes are TRBV19 and TRBJ1-2; D remains ambiguous. The ends were cut back, 2 bases at V and 7 bases at J, with 11 bases in the middle. The CDR3 has 13 residues. Germline lookup yields CDR1 LNHDA and CDR2 SQIVND (reference sequence). CDR3: CASSIPRWIGYTF. In nucleotides, the CDR3 is TGTGCCAGTAGTATACCCCGGTGGATTGGCTACACCTTC. The whole variable domain, filled in from reference TRBV19 and TRBJ1-2, reads DGGITQSPKYLFRKEGQNVTLSCEQNLNHDAMYWYRQDPGQGLRLIYYSQIVNDFQKGDIAEGYSVSREKKESFPLTVTSAQKNPTAFYLCASSIPRWIGYTFGSGTRLTVV.

The rearrangement joins TRBV18 to TRBJ2-1; the D is unclear. The CDR3 is made up of 14 amino acids. Germline V gene lookup returns CDR1 KGHSH and CDR2 LQKENI. V lost 8 bases and J lost 0, with 11 bases in between. In nucleotides, the CDR3 is TGTGCCAGCGGGCGGATGACCTCCTACAATGAGCAGTTCTTC. This sequence encodes CASGRMTSYNEQFF.

The gene calls are TRBV6-2 or TRBV6-3 and TRBJ2-5; the D gene is possibly TRBD2 (7 bases). The CDR3 is made up of 15 amino acids. Trimming stripped 0 bases from V and 6 bases from J, with 14 bases between. Per the germline V gene, CDR1 is MNHEY and CDR2 is SVGEGT. CDR3 region: CASSYSRGAAQTQYF. CDR3 sequence (DNA): TGTGCCAGCAGTTACTCCCGGGGGGCGGCTCAGACCCAGTACTTC.

The V gene is TRBV24-1, the J gene TRBJ2-3; TRBD2 aligns across 9 bases. V lost 10 bases to trimming and J lost 3 bases; unmatched junction nucleotides: 7. The CDR3 totals 14 residues. Germline V gene lookup returns CDR1 KGHDR and CDR2 SFDVKD. CDR3 DNA: TGTGCCACTACCCGAGGACTAGCGACAGATACGCAGTATTTT. Translation: CATTRGLATDTQYF.

The CDR3 DNA is TGTGCCAGCAGCACCGAGCAGGCGAACACCGGGGAGCTGTTTTTT. Residues: CASSTEQANTGELFF. V usage is TRBV7-3 and J usage is TRBJ2-2; D remains ambiguous. V was shortened by 5 bases and J by 0 bases, with 10 bases between the two germline ends. The CDR3 length is 15 residues. Germline V CDR1 and CDR2: SGHTA, FQGTGA.

CDR3 sequence (DNA): TGCGCCAGCAGCTTGGTGGGGACAGACTATGGCTACACCTTC. Encoded protein: CASSLVGTDYGYTF. The chain carries TRBV5-1 and TRBJ1-2, with 7 bases lining up with TRBD1. Germline V gene data show CDR1 as SGHRS and CDR2 as YFSETQ. This CDR3 spans 14 amino acids. J was trimmed by 3 bases and V by 0 bases; bases with no gene match: 2.

The chain employs TRBV6-4 and TRBJ2-1; 8 bases align to TRBD2. Trimming removed 5 bases from V and 9 bases from J; junction bases left unmatched: 9. CDR3 length: 14 residues. Germline values: CDR1 MRHNA, CDR2 SNTAGT. CDR3: CASSSSAGAGEQFF. In DNA form, the CDR3 reads TGTGCCAGCAGTTCCTCAGCGGGAGCGGGTGAGCAGTTCTTC.

The rearrangement uses TRBV2 and TRBJ1-6, with 8 positions matching TRBD1. Unmatched junction bases numbered 4, after V lost 8 bases and J lost 7 bases. The CDR3 totals 13 residues. Per the germline V gene, CDR1 is SNHLY and CDR2 is FYNNEI. As DNA, the CDR3 is TGTGCCAGCTCCGGGACAGGCAATTCACCCCTCCACTTT. It specifies CASSGTGNSPLHF.

The genes are TRBV5-4 and TRBJ2-5, with 7 nucleotides matching TRBD1. The CDR3 sequence is 15 residues long. The V gene's germline CDR1 is SGHNT and CDR2 YYREEE (reference sequence). With 0 bases clipped from V and 10 bases from J, the junction kept 12 bases outside the gene matches. CDR3 residues: CASSLGGQMTLSQYF. Written as DNA, the CDR3 is TGTGCCAGCAGCTTGGGGGGACAGATGACCCTGAGCCAGTACTTC.

The genes are TRBV7-2 and TRBJ2-7; 13 nucleotides line up with TRBD2. In germline, CDR1 is SGHTA, CDR2 FQGNSA. V dropped 6 bases and J dropped 9; count of bases not matched to a gene: 11. This CDR3 region has 15 residues. The CDR3 sequence: CASSLRTSGRDAQYF. Here the CDR3 DNA reads TGTGCCAGCAGTCTACGGACTAGCGGGAGAGACGCGCAGTACTTC.

This clone appeared a single time. J is TRBJ2-1 and V is TRBV7-9; 8 nucleotides match TRBD2. Germline V lookup: CDR1 SEHNR, CDR2 FQNEAQ (reference sequence). The CDR3 contains 15 residues. The V segment lost 5 bases and the J segment 9 bases; nucleotides outside the gene matches: 12. The CDR3 protein is CASSPHERETAEQFF. The DNA of the CDR3 is TGTGCCAGCAGCCCCCACGAGCGGGAGACAGCTGAGCAGTTCTTC.

The gene calls are TRBV29-1 and TRBJ1-1, with TRBD1 as a possible D gene (5 bases). Per germline, CDR1 SQVTM and CDR2 ANQGSEA. The CDR3 extends over 15 amino acids. V lost 8 bases, J lost 3 bases, and 22 bases lay in between. Written as DNA, the CDR3 is TGCAGCTATGGGGGTATAGGTGGGTCTGACACTGAAGCTTTCTTT. As protein: CSYGGIGGSDTEAFF. Complete variable domain (other parts from reference TRBV29-1 and TRBJ1-1): SAVISQKPSRDICQRGTSLTIQCQVDSQVTMMFWYRQQPGQSLTLIATANQGSEATYESGFVIDKFPISRPNLTFSTLTVSNMSPEDSSIYLCSYGGIGGSDTEAFFGQGTRLTVV.

The V gene is TRBV19, the J gene TRBJ2-7, with D perhaps TRBD2 (6 bases). The ends were cut back, 5 bases at V and 6 bases at J, with 17 bases in the middle. This CDR3 is built from 14 residues. Germline V gene sequence: CDR1 LNHDA, CDR2 SQIVND (reference sequence). The CDR3 bases are TGTGCCAGTAGTTCCGGGACTCAGGCCTCCGAGCAGTACTTC. Residues: CASSSGTQASEQYF.

This chain connects TRBV6-5 to TRBJ1-4; 11 nucleotides line up with TRBD1. J lost 5 bases, V lost 3 bases, and 5 bases had no gene match. The CDR3 contains 16 residues. From germline, CDR1 is MNHEY and CDR2 SVGAGI. CDR3 in amino acids: CASSYLGTGGNEKLFF. For the CDR3, the DNA is TGTGCCAGCAGTTATTTGGGGACAGGGGGAAATGAAAAACTGTTTTTT.

The rearrangement joins TRBV7-9 to TRBJ2-3; 9 bases map to TRBD1. V lost 1 base, J lost 4 bases, and 6 bases stayed unmatched. This CDR3 contains 16 residues. In germline, CDR1 is SEHNR, CDR2 FQNEAQ (reference sequence). This chain's CDR3 is CASSLGEQGASDTQYF. CDR3 in DNA: TGTGCCAGCAGCTTAGGAGAACAGGGGGCTTCAGATACGCAGTATTTT.

The chain is built from TRBV5-4 and TRBJ2-5; D may be TRBD2 (6 bases). The CDR3 length is 14 residues. In germline, CDR1 is SGHNT, CDR2 YYREEE (reference sequence). V was clipped by 5 bases and J by 5 bases, with 16 bases between them. In nucleotides, the CDR3 is TGTGCCAGCAGATCGACCGGGACTCCGGAGACCCAGTACTTC. Translating it yields CASRSTGTPETQYF.